What follows are 10 T cell receptor beta chains derived from one specimen sequenced in a study of blood T cell repertoires in COVID-19. The data were produced by immunoSEQ multiplex PCR, yet TCRdb's version contains in-frame clones alone and is incomplete. The sample carries more than 150,000 clones, roughly three quarters recorded once. Sequenced sample: peripheral blood. These TCRs come from a man aged 55 to 70 with active or convalescent COVID-19.

The CDR3 DNA reads as TGTGCCAGCAGCCTACAGGGGGGCTCCTACGAGCAGTACTTC. It specifies CASSLQGGSYEQYF. V usage is TRBV3-1 (or the pseudogene TRBV3-2) and J usage is TRBJ2-7, with 8 bases lining up with TRBD1. With 4 bases clipped from V and 0 bases from J, the junction kept 2 bases outside the gene matches. The CDR3 runs 14 residues. Germline CDR1 reads LGHDT; CDR2 reads YNNKEL (reference sequence).

The chain couples TRBV7-2 to TRBJ2-7, with 9 bases lining up with TRBD1. The CDR3 runs to 14 residues. V gave up 5 bases and J gave up 3 bases; unmatched junction bases: 5. Germline V gives CDR1 SGHTA, CDR2 FQGNSA. CDR3 sequence reads: CASSGTGSSYEQYF. DNA of the CDR3: TGTGCCAGCAGCGGGACAGGGTCCAGCTACGAGCAGTACTTC.

The rearrangement joins TRBV6-6 to TRBJ2-7; 8 bases agree with TRBD1. CDR1 MNHNY and CDR2 SVGAGI come from the germline V gene (reference sequence). The CDR3 runs 14 residues. The junction had 5 bases not matched to a gene; V was cut back by 5 bases and J by 2 bases. CDR3 DNA sequence: TGTGCCAGCAGTGCACCGGACAGGGCCTACGAGCAGTACTTC. Translation: CASSAPDRAYEQYF.

This clone was counted between two and nine times. The chain couples TRBV29-1 to TRBJ2-1; 7 nucleotides match TRBD2. The junction had 14 bases not matched to a gene; V was cut back by 7 bases and J by 8 bases. The CDR3 loop spans 14 amino acids. Per germline, CDR1 SQVTM and CDR2 ANQGSEA. The CDR3 DNA sequence: TGCAGCGGGAGGGGAAGCGGGAAATTTTATGAGCAGTTCTTC. Translation: CSGRGSGKFYEQFF.

The genes are TRBV27 and TRBJ2-3, with D possibly being TRBD2 (6 bases). Germline V gene lookup returns CDR1 MNHEY and CDR2 SMNVEV (reference sequence). V lost 2 bases, J lost 0 bases, and 12 bases lay in between. The CDR3 consists of 16 residues. Written as DNA, the CDR3 is TGTGCCAGCAGTTTAACTAGCATCTCTAGCACAGATACGCAGTATTTT. It specifies CASSLTSISSTDTQYF.

The genes are TRBV19 and TRBJ2-6, with D uncertain. Trimming stripped 3 bases from V and 0 bases from J, with 6 bases between. Germline V lookup: CDR1 LNHDA, CDR2 SQIVND (reference sequence). The CDR3 is 15 amino acids. The CDR3 sequence is CASSISPSGANVLTF. The CDR3 nucleotides read TGTGCCAGTAGTATCTCCCCCTCTGGGGCCAACGTCCTGACTTTC.

The rearrangement links TRBV19 to TRBJ1-1; no clear D gene. Germline lookup yields CDR1 LNHDA and CDR2 SQIVND (reference sequence). The CDR3 has 13 amino acids. Trimming pared 6 bases from V and 0 bases from J, leaving 8 bases between. CDR3 protein: CASRWALNTEAFF. The CDR3, as DNA: TGTGCCAGTAGGTGGGCCCTGAACACTGAAGCTTTCTTT. Full variable domain (missing parts from reference TRBV19 and TRBJ1-1): DGGITQSPKYLFRKEGQNVTLSCEQNLNHDAMYWYRQDPGQGLRLIYYSQIVNDFQKGDIAEGYSVSREKKESFPLTVTSAQKNPTAFYLCASRWALNTEAFFGQGTRLTVV.

The CDR3: CASSLAGTDTQYF. DNA of the CDR3: TGCGCCAGCAGCTTGGCGGGCACAGATACGCAGTATTTT. The chain carries TRBV5-1 and TRBJ2-3; D is unclear. V shed 0 bases and J shed 1 base, with 3 bases lying between them. The germline CDR1 and CDR2 sequences are SGHRS and YFSETQ. The CDR3 spans 13 residues.

This chain joins TRBV6-5 and TRBJ1-1; TRBD1 agrees at 7 bases. Germline V gives CDR1 MNHEY, CDR2 SVGAGI. V dropped 0 bases and J dropped 3; count of bases not matched to a gene: 1. The CDR3 covers 14 residues. CDR3 coding DNA: TGTGCCAGCAGTTACTCAGGGGGCTACACTGAAGCTTTCTTT. Amino acids: CASSYSGGYTEAFF.

The chain employs TRBV5-1 and TRBJ1-5; the D is unclear. Between the trimmed V and J ends, which lost 2 bases and 0 bases, there was a span of 18 bases. CDR3 length: 18 residues. Germline CDR1 and CDR2: SGHRS and YFSETQ. Here the CDR3 reads CASSFFCFRLYSNQPQHF. Here the CDR3 DNA reads TGCGCCAGCAGCTTTTTTTGTTTCAGGTTGTATAGCAATCAGCCCCAGCATTTT.